These T cell receptor beta chains were read from a single sample in a study of blood T cells in healthy people across ages. TCRdb fed the 5' RACE reads into MiXCR, producing one record per CDR3 protein. The sample contains about 560,000 distinct CDR3 sequences, about 28% of which appear only once. These data were also reused for a study on T cells of mothers and their children.

Material for sequencing was blood. These receptors came from a boy aged 2-9 years in good health. CDR3s include the opening cysteine and the closing phenylalanine or tryptophan. A D gene is named only where the DNA matches it firmly. Some rows mark clone size as missing; the rest say once, few, many or name a class of expanded clone.

J	D	size	V	CDR3	DNA
TRBJ2-7	-	many	TRBV6-5	CASSYKYEQYF	TGTGCCAGCAGTTACAAGTACGAGCAGTACTTC
TRBJ2-7	-	-	TRBV10-3	CAISESYRDGPYEQYF	TGTGCCATCAGTGAGTCGTACAGGGATGGACCCTACGAGCAGTACTTC
TRBJ1-2	-	-	TRBV3-1	CASSQGSDGYTF	TGTGCCAGCAGCCAGGGTTCGGATGGCTACACCTTC
TRBJ1-5	-	few	TRBV27	CASSSPTGNQPQHF	TGTGCCAGCAGTTCCCCGACAGGTAACCAGCCCCAGCATTTT
TRBJ2-3	TRBD2	few	TRBV3-1	CASSPSGRKDTQYF	TGTGCCAGCAGCCCTAGCGGGAGGAAGGATACGCAGTATTTT
TRBJ2-5	-	-	TRBV12-3/TRBV12-4	CASSQGGTRETQYF	TGTGCCAGCAGCCAAGGGGGGACCCGAGAGACCCAGTACTTC
TRBJ1-1	-	-	TRBV28	CASRRTSKGRMNTEAFF	TGTGCCAGCAGGCGGACTAGTAAGGGACGGATGAACACTGAAGCTTTCTTT
TRBJ1-4	-	-	TRBV5-1	CASSLAVGNEKLFF	TGCGCCAGCAGTTTGGCAGTCGGTAATGAAAAACTGTTTTTT
TRBJ2-5	-	once	TRBV29-1	CSVETWRLPQETQYF	TGCAGCGTTGAAACGTGGAGGTTACCCCAAGAGACCCAGTACTTC
TRBJ2-1	TRBD2	-	TRBV20-1	CSARVTSGRGSYNEQFF	TGCAGTGCTAGAGTTACTAGCGGGAGAGGCTCCTACAATGAGCAGTTCTTC
TRBJ2-7	-	many	TRBV9	CASSPSLESYEQYF	TGTGCCAGCAGCCCTAGCTTGGAGTCCTACGAGCAGTACTTC
TRBJ2-7	-	many	TRBV12-3/TRBV12-4	CASSPRTRGAYEQYF	TGTGCCAGCAGTCCTCGGACCAGGGGGGCCTACGAGCAGTACTTC
TRBJ2-5	-	-	TRBV5-1	CASSPDRSQETQYF	TGCGCCAGCAGCCCTGACAGGTCTCAAGAGACCCAGTACTTC
TRBJ2-7	-	-	TRBV29-1	CSVEDGSYYEQYF	TGCAGCGTTGAAGATGGATCCTACTACGAGCAGTACTTC
TRBJ1-3	-	-	TRBV20-1	CSATTDHFSGNTIYF	TGCAGTGCTACCACGGACCATTTCTCTGGAAACACCATATATTTT
TRBJ2-2	-	many	TRBV12-3/TRBV12-4	CASSLGRTGELFF	TGTGCTAGCAGCTTAGGAAGGACCGGGGAGCTGTTTTTT
TRBJ1-2	-	-	TRBV12-3/TRBV12-4	CASSLQIRNYGYTF	TGTGCCAGCAGTTTACAGATTCGAAACTATGGCTACACCTTC
TRBJ2-7	-	few	TRBV10-3	CAISEQVLYEQYF	TGTGCCATCAGTGAACAGGTCCTCTACGAGCAGTACTTC
TRBJ1-2	-	-	TRBV7-9	CASSGDRRFYGYTF	TGTGCCAGCAGCGGCGACAGGCGATTCTATGGCTACACCTTC
TRBJ1-3	-	many	TRBV4-3	CASSRDSFSGNTIYF	TGCGCCAGCAGCCGAGACAGTTTCTCTGGAAACACCATATATTTT
TRBJ2-5	TRBD2	few	TRBV20-1	CSARSLWASGNQETQYF	TGCAGTGCTAGAAGTCTCTGGGCTAGCGGTAATCAAGAGACCCAGTACTTC
TRBJ2-1	TRBD1	-	TRBV6-6	CTSSAGTGVGYGEQFF	TGTACCAGCAGCGCCGGGACAGGGGTAGGTTACGGTGAGCAGTTCTTC
TRBJ1-2	-	once	TRBV5-5	CASSADTYGYTF	TGTGCCAGCAGCGCCGACACCTATGGCTACACCTTC
TRBJ1-4	-	few	TRBV2	CASSRQADEKLFF	TGTGCCAGCAGCCGACAGGCGGATGAAAAACTGTTTTTT
TRBJ2-2	-	-	TRBV10-3	CAISEGLPGELFF	TGTGCCATCAGTGAAGGCTTACCCGGGGAGCTGTTTTTT
TRBJ2-2	-	few	TRBV25-1	CASSDPGSNAGELFF	TGTGCCAGCAGTGACCCGGGGAGTAATGCCGGGGAGCTGTTTTTT
TRBJ2-1	TRBD2	few	TRBV29-1	CSGGLAGAYNEQFF	TGCAGCGGTGGACTAGCGGGGGCCTACAATGAGCAGTTCTTC
TRBJ2-5	-	few	TRBV7-2	CASSLNPGTLQETQYF	TGTGCCAGCAGCCTTAACCCCGGGACGTTACAAGAGACCCAGTACTTC
TRBJ1-4	-	-	TRBV6-5	CASSYSPDSSNEKLFF	TGTGCCAGCAGTTACTCTCCGGACAGCAGTAATGAAAAACTGTTTTTT
TRBJ1-2	TRBD1	many	TRBV5-1	CASSGGGQLYGYTF	TGCGCCAGCAGCGGGGGGGGACAGCTCTATGGCTACACCTTC
TRBJ2-1	-	many	TRBV7-9	CASSLTYNEQFF	TGTGCCAGCAGCTTGACCTACAATGAGCAGTTCTTC
TRBJ2-7	TRBD1	-	TRBV27	CASSEQGAGYEQYF	TGTGCCAGCAGTGAACAGGGGGCGGGCTACGAGCAGTACTTC
TRBJ2-1	-	-	TRBV15	CATSGAGLNNEQFF	TGTGCCACCAGCGGTGCAGGGCTTAACAATGAGCAGTTCTTC
TRBJ2-7	TRBD2	-	TRBV20-1	CSARARLAGAYEQYF	TGCAGTGCTAGAGCCCGACTAGCGGGAGCCTACGAGCAGTACTTC
TRBJ2-2	TRBD2	-	TRBV29-1	CSVELAGGITGELFF	TGCAGCGTTGAACTAGCGGGGGGGATCACCGGGGAGCTGTTTTTT
TRBJ2-7	-	-	TRBV29-1	CSVAGPLGTPYEQYF	TGCAGCGTTGCTGGGCCCTTAGGCACCCCCTACGAGCAGTACTTC
TRBJ2-2	-	-	TRBV28	CASREQGRTGELFF	TGTGCCAGCAGAGAACAGGGTCGAACCGGGGAGCTGTTTTTT
TRBJ1-1	-	few	TRBV6-5	CASSYGGGGFAEAFF	TGTGCCAGCAGTTACGGCGGTGGGGGATTCGCTGAAGCTTTCTTT
TRBJ2-2	-	-	TRBV6-6	CASSLPGAGELFF	TGTGCCAGCAGCCTTCCAGGGGCCGGGGAGCTGTTTTTT
TRBJ2-7	-	-	TRBV30	CAWSVGGVDEQYF	TGTGCCTGGAGTGTAGGGGGAGTGGACGAGCAGTACTTC
TRBJ2-2	TRBD1	few	TRBV29-1	CSVVSRGHNGELFF	TGCAGCGTTGTGTCCAGGGGGCATAACGGGGAGCTGTTTTTT
TRBJ2-1	TRBD2	-	TRBV7-9	CASSPPHLAGDNEQFF	TGTGCCAGCAGCCCCCCCCACCTAGCGGGGGACAATGAGCAGTTCTTC
TRBJ2-7	TRBD1	-	TRBV12-3/TRBV12-4	CASSFSGQGAREQYF	TGTGCCAGCAGTTTTTCCGGACAGGGGGCTCGGGAGCAGTACTTC
TRBJ2-5	-	-	TRBV20-1	CSANDWGSVGQETQYF	TGCAGTGCTAATGACTGGGGCTCCGTGGGCCAAGAGACCCAGTACTTC
TRBJ2-1	-	-	TRBV20-1	CSAIDPRTHQTEQFF	TGCAGTGCCATCGATCCTAGAACCCATCAAACTGAGCAGTTCTTC
TRBJ1-6	-	-	TRBV7-9	CASSSDSWLKGLPLHF	TGTGCCAGCAGCTCTGATAGTTGGCTAAAGGGTTTGCCCCTCCACTTT
TRBJ2-1	TRBD2	few	TRBV6-4	CASSDSSTASGPNEQFF	TGTGCCAGCAGTGACTCGAGTACGGCTAGCGGACCCAATGAGCAGTTCTTC
TRBJ2-7	-	-	TRBV6-1	CASSAYDRGSYEQYF	TGTGCCAGCAGTGCCTACGATAGGGGGTCCTACGAGCAGTACTTC
TRBJ2-1	TRBD2	-	TRBV6-4	CASSDSLAGYNEQFF	TGTGCCAGCAGTGACTCACTAGCGGGCTACAATGAGCAGTTCTTC
TRBJ1-5	TRBD1	-	TRBV7-8	CASSPPDRGLQPQHF	TGTGCCAGCAGCCCGCCGGACAGGGGATTACAGCCCCAGCATTTT
TRBJ1-5	-	-	TRBV4-1	CASSQDRKTGNQPQHF	TGCGCCAGCAGCCAAGATAGGAAAACAGGCAATCAGCCCCAGCATTTT
TRBJ2-7	-	few	TRBV7-9	CASSPTRGPLTYEQYF	TGTGCCAGCAGCCCGACACGTGGGCCTCTCACCTACGAGCAGTACTTC
TRBJ1-2	TRBD1	few	TRBV27	CASSTNRDSANYGYTF	TGTGCCAGCAGTACGAACCGGGACAGTGCTAACTATGGCTACACCTTC
TRBJ2-5	TRBD2	-	TRBV14	CASSQRRLAGVETQYF	TGTGCCAGCAGCCAACGTCGCCTAGCGGGAGTGGAGACCCAGTACTTC
TRBJ2-1	TRBD2	-	TRBV9	CASSVASGMGEQFF	TGTGCCAGCAGCGTAGCTAGCGGGATGGGTGAGCAGTTCTTC
TRBJ2-1	TRBD2	-	TRBV10-3	CAISAHGRETDNEQFF	TGTGCCATCAGTGCTCATGGGCGGGAGACCGACAATGAGCAGTTCTTC
TRBJ1-4	TRBD1	-	TRBV27	CASRPDRGRITNEKLFF	TGTGCCAGCAGGCCGGACAGGGGGAGAATCACTAATGAAAAACTGTTTTTT